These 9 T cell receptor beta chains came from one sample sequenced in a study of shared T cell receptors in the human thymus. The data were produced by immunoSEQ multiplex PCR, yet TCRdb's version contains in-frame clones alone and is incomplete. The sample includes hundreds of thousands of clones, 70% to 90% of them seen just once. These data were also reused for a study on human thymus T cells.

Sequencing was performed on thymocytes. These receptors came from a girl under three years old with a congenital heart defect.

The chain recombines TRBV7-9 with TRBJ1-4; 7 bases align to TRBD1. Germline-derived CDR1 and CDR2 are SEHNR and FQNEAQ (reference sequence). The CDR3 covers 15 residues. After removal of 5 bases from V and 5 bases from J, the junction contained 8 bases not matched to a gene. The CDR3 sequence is CASSPPDRRNEKLFF. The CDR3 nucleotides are TGTGCCAGCAGCCCCCCGGACAGGAGAAATGAAAAACTGTTTTTT.

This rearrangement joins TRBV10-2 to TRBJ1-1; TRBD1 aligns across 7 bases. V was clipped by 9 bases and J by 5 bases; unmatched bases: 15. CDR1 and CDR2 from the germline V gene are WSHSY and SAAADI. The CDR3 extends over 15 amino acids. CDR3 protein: CASKPVDRVETEAFF. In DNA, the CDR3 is TGCGCCAGTAAACCCGTCGACAGGGTTGAGACTGAAGCTTTCTTT.

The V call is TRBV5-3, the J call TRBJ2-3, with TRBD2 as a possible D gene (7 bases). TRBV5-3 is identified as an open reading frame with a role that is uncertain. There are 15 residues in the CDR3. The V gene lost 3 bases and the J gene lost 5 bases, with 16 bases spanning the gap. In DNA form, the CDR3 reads TGTGCCAGAAGCTCCAAGGGGGGGCGGGTAGATACGCAGTATTTT. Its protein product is CARSSKGGRVDTQYF.

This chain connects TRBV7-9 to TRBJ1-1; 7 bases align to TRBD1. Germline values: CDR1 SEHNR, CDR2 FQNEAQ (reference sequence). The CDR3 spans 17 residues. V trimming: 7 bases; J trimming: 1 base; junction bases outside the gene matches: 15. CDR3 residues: CASTGAGTEPRNTEAFF. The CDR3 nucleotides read TGTGCCAGCACCGGGGCTGGGACAGAGCCTAGGAACACTGAAGCTTTCTTT. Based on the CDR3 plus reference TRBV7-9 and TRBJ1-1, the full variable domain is DTGVSQNPRHKITKRGQNVTFRCDPISEHNRLYWYRQTLGQGPEFLTYFQNEAQLEKSRLLSDRFSAERPKGSFSTLEIQRTEQGDSAMYLCASTGAGTEPRNTEAFFGQGTRLTVV.

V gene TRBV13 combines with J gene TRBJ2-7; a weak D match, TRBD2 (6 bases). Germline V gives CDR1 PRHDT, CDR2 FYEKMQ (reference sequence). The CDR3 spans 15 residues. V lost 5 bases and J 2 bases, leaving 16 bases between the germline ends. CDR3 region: CASSLGGVGPYEQYF. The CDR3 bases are TGTGCCAGCAGCCTGGGAGGAGTGGGACCCTACGAGCAGTACTTC.

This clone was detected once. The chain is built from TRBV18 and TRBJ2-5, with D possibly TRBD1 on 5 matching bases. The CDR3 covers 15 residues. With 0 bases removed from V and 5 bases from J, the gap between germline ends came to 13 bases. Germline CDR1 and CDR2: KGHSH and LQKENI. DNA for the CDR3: TGTGCCAGCTCACCACCGTCGGGCAGGGCTGAGACCCAGTACTTC. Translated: CASSPPSGRAETQYF.

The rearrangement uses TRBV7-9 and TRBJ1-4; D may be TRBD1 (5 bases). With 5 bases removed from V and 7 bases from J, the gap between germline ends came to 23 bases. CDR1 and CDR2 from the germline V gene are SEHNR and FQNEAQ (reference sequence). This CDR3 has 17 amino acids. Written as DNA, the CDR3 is TGTGCCAGCAGCCCTGACCGGGACTACCGATGGGCTGAAAAACTGTTTTTT. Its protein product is CASSPDRDYRWAEKLFF.

The CDR3: CASSPRPGQGGSGIHEQYF. The CDR3 bases are TGTGCCAGCTCACCACGACCGGGACAGGGGGGTTCCGGGATCCACGAGCAGTACTTC. This chain links TRBV18 with TRBJ2-7, with 11 bases that match TRBD1. CDR1 is KGHSH and CDR2 is LQKENI in the germline V gene. This CDR3 has 19 residues. V trimming: 1 base; J trimming: 5 bases; junction bases outside the gene matches: 16.

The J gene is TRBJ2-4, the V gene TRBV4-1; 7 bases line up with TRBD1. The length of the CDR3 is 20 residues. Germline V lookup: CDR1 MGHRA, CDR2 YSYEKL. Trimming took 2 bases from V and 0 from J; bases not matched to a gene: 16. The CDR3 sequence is CASSQKVSWDRRLAKNIQYF. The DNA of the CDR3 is TGCGCCAGCAGCCAAAAAGTCAGCTGGGACAGAAGATTAGCCAAAAACATTCAGTACTTC.